This T cell receptor (beta chain) was observed in a study of blood T cell repertoires in COVID-19. Background on the study: Researchers got acute and convalescent COVID-19 samples from the United States, Italy and Spain.

Sequencing used immunoSEQ multiplex PCR; TCRdb keeps in-frame clones, though not all of them. The profile covers roughly 190,000 clones, with about 85% appearing a single time and 1% to 1.4% taken by the ten largest. The germline V gene has CDR1 SGHRS and CDR2 YFSETQ. The trim removed 4 bases at V and 8 bases at J, leaving 11 bases unmatched. The CDR3 is 15 residues long. This clonotype was obtained from a young man with acute or convalescent COVID-19. The chain couples TRBV5-1 to TRBJ1-4, with 7 bases fitting TRBD1. The sequenced material came from peripheral blood. In nucleotides, the CDR3 is TGCGCCAGCAGCGATACGACAGGGCTTGGGGAAAAACTGTTTTTT. Protein: CASSDTTGLGEKLFF.